Here is one T cell receptor (beta chain) with its context. This sample stems from a study of CD8 T cells in Susac syndrome. Random hexamers primed reverse transcription of about 0.5 to 1 ug RNA. By means of immunoSEQ multiplex PCR, TCR beta CDR3 spanning 54 Vbeta and 13 Jbeta underwent amplification. TCRdb itself ran the immunoSEQ multiplex PCR reads through MiXCR, one entry per CDR3 protein. The table lists around 99,000 distinct CDR3 sequences, 95% to 98% of them singletons. Germline loops: CDR1 MNHEY, CDR2 SMNVEV (reference sequence). V lost 6 bases to trimming and J lost 3 bases, with 9 bases between them. The CDR3 totals 13 residues.

The specimen sequenced was CD4+ T cells from PBMCs. The sequence came from a human donor in good health. The chain couples TRBV27 to TRBJ1-5; D is unresolved. The CDR3 protein is CASRIKPNQPQHF. The DNA for the CDR3 is TGTGCCAGCAGAATCAAACCCAATCAGCCCCAGCATTTT.